This is a list of T cell receptor beta chains from one sample in a study of T-cell memory formation after mild COVID-19. TCRdb passed the 5' RACE reads through MiXCR, listing each CDR3 protein once. The table records 300,000 to 350,000 distinct CDR3 sequences, 14% of them present only once. The specimen was PBMCs or a T cell subset sorted from them (not recorded which). All receptors come from a man aged 18 to 30 who had mild COVID-19 (a few samples of this study predate the infection). Cell type and time point are not known. CDR3s include the opening cysteine and the closing phenylalanine or tryptophan. A D gene is named only where the DNA matches it firmly. Part of the rows lack a size; the others show once, few, many or a class for expanded clones.

CASSEQGAGELFF	TRBV25-1	TRBJ2-2	TRBD1	many
CASSSEGRRTYNEQFF	TRBV9	TRBJ2-1	NA	few
CASSSSGTRASEQFF	TRBV7-6	TRBJ2-1	TRBD2	NA
CASSLAAGSTYEQYF	TRBV5-1	TRBJ2-7	NA	many
CASSFPGQGKNIQYF	TRBV5-4	TRBJ2-4	TRBD1	NA
CATSRPLFRGGHEQYF	TRBV15	TRBJ2-7	NA	NA
CSASYRGRQNIQYF	TRBV20-1	TRBJ2-4	TRBD1	NA
CSAVPAGGGVISGSYEQYF	TRBV20-1	TRBJ2-7	TRBD2	NA
CASSLGRLAGESYNEQFF	TRBV11-2	TRBJ2-1	TRBD2	few
CASSQKSSGANVLTF	TRBV6-5	TRBJ2-6	NA	NA
CASRVEGGELFF	TRBV19	TRBJ2-2	NA	NA